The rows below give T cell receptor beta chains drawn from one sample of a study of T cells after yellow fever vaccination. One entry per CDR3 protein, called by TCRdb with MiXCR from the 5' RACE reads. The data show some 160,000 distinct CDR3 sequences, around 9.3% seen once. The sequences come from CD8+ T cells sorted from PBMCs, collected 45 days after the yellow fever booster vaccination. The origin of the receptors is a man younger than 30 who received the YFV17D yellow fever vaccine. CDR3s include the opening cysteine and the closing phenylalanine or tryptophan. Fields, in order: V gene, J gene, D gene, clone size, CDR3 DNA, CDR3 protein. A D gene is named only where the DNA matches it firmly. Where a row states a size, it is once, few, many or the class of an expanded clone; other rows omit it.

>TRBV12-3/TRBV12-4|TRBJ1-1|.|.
TGTGCCAGCAGTTTAGGCCAGTACACTGAAGCTTTCTTT
CASSLGQYTEAFF
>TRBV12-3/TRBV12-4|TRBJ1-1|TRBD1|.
TGTGCCACCAGGACAGGGTGGGACACTGAAGCTTTCTTT
CATRTGWDTEAFF
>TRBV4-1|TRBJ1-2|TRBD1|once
TGCACCAGCAGCCGACTCGGGACAGGGGGTACAACTAACTATGGCTACACCTTC
CTSSRLGTGGTTNYGYTF
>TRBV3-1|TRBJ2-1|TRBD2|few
TGTGCCAGCAGCCGAGCCGGGACTAGTCGATACAATGAGCAGTTCTTC
CASSRAGTSRYNEQFF
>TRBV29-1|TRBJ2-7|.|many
TGCAGCGTTCCCGGGACGGTTTCCTACGAGCAGTACTTC
CSVPGTVSYEQYF
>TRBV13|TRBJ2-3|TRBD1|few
TGTGCCAGCAGCTTAGGCCGAGGGGGCGGCGCAGATACGCAGTATTTT
CASSLGRGGGADTQYF
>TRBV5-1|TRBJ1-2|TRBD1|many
TGCGCCAGCAGCGATGGGACAGACCTCTCGGGCTACACCTTC
CASSDGTDLSGYTF
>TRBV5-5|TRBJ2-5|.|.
TGTGCCAGCAGCTTAAATCTTCTCTTAACGCAAGAGACCCAGTACTTC
CASSLNLLLTQETQYF
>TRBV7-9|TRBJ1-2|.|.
TGTGCCAGCATCGCGGGGGAAGGGTCTCGTTATGGCTACACCTTC
CASIAGEGSRYGYTF
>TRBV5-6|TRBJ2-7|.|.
TGTGCCAGCGGGTCCGGCGGGACCCACGAGCAGTACTTC
CASGSGGTHEQYF
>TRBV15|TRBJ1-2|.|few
TGTGCCACCAGCCCTCCAGAAACCTATGGCTACACCTTC
CATSPPETYGYTF
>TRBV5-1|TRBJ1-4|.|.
TGCGCCAGCAGCCCCCGAGGGGGGGAGGATAATGAAAAACTGTTTTTT
CASSPRGGEDNEKLFF
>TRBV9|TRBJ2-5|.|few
TGTGCCAGCAGCGACAGAAATGAAGAGACCCAGTACTTC
CASSDRNEETQYF
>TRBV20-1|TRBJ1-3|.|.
TGCAGTGCTAGAAGCCGGGGGGCTTATGGAAACACCATATATTTT
CSARSRGAYGNTIYF